Below, 21 T cell receptor beta chains from the same sample are listed, as sequenced in a study of T cell changes during pregnancy in multiple sclerosis. Assay: immunoSEQ multiplex PCR; the TCRdb copy retains only in-frame clones and omits some. The table records about 59,000 clones, roughly 87% of them present only once. The sequenced sample was peripheral blood, obtained in the third trimester of pregnancy. The origin of the receptors is a female donor in good health, enrolled as a control in a pregnancy study.

The chain links TRBV7-2 to TRBJ1-3; 9 positions agree with TRBD1. After removal of 5 bases from V and 0 bases from J, the junction contained 5 bases not matched to a gene. The germline gives CDR1 SGHTA, CDR2 FQGNSA. The CDR3 totals 16 residues. CDR3 coding DNA: TGTGCCAGCAGCGAAAACAGGGGGCTCTCTGGAAACACCATATATTTT. Translation: CASSENRGLSGNTIYF.

The V gene is TRBV6-6, the J gene TRBJ2-7; the D gene is possibly TRBD2 (7 bases). Trimming pared 8 bases from V and 5 bases from J, leaving 13 bases between. The CDR3 is made up of 12 amino acids. In germline, CDR1 is MNHNY, CDR2 SVGAGI (reference sequence). The CDR3 spells CASGRGPNEQYF. The CDR3 DNA sequence: TGTGCCAGCGGGCGGGGGCCAAACGAGCAGTACTTC.

This chain uses TRBV7-5 with TRBJ2-7; TRBD2 was called by the table and not checked on the DNA. TRBV7-5 corresponds to a pseudogene. CDR3 length: 11 residues. This CDR3 is CARSLGLEPSF. The CDR3 DNA sequence: TGTGCCAGAAGCTTAGGACTGGAACCCTCCTTC.

The V and J genes are TRBV29-1 and TRBJ2-1, with 10 bases identical to TRBD1. This CDR3 region has 14 residues. From germline, CDR1 is SQVTM and CDR2 ANQGSEA. Losses at the gene ends were 7 bases for V and 1 base for J; bases not matched to a gene: 4. In DNA form, the CDR3 reads TGCAGCGCCCGGGACAGGGGATCCTACAATGAGCAGTTCTTC. Protein: CSARDRGSYNEQFF.

CDR3 sequence reads: CASSDRPGVRTEAFF. The CDR3 bases are TGTGCCAGCAGTGATCGGCCGGGTGTTAGGACTGAAGCTTTCTTT. V is TRBV6-1 and J is TRBJ1-1; the D is unclear. Trimming cost V 3 bases and J 5 bases, with 16 bases left between them. This CDR3 region has 15 residues. Germline CDR1 is MNHNS and CDR2 is SASEGT.

The chain carries TRBV9 and TRBJ2-1; 9 bases line up with TRBD2. There are 17 residues in the CDR3. CDR1 is SGDLS and CDR2 is YYNGEE in the germline V gene. The junction had 4 bases not matched to a gene; V was cut back by 0 bases and J by 0 bases. The CDR3 DNA follows: TGTGCCAGCAGCGTAGGGGCTAGCGGGACCTCCTACAATGAGCAGTTCTTC. It codes for CASSVGASGTSYNEQFF.

CDR3 sequence (DNA): TGTGCCACCAGCAGAGGGACAGGGGCTGATCAGCCCCAGCATTTT. Its translation: CATSRGTGADQPQHF. The genes are TRBV15 and TRBJ1-5, with TRBD1 matching over 9 bases. Germline assignment: CDR1 LNHNV and CDR2 YYDKDF (reference sequence). The CDR3 contains 15 residues. V dropped 1 base and J dropped 5; count of bases not matched to a gene: 3.

The chain combines TRBV6-5 with TRBJ2-4; D possibly corresponds to TRBD1 (6 bases). Germline loops: CDR1 MNHEY, CDR2 SVGAGI. Trimming removed 6 bases at V and 5 bases at J, with 14 bases between. The CDR3 loop spans 14 amino acids. The CDR3 reads CASSKRNRENIQYF. CDR3 coding DNA: TGTGCCAGCAGCAAGAGGAACAGGGAAAACATTCAGTACTTC.

The genes are TRBV27 and TRBJ1-1; 8 positions agree with TRBD1. The CDR3 sequence is 14 residues long. V was pared by 5 bases and J by 5 bases, with 7 bases of the junction left unmatched. Germline lookup yields CDR1 MNHEY and CDR2 SMNVEV (reference sequence). CDR3: CASSVDRGGTEAFF. CDR3 nucleotide sequence: TGTGCCAGCAGTGTCGACAGGGGTGGGACTGAAGCTTTCTTT.

The chain is built from TRBV30 and TRBJ1-2; 7 bases align to TRBD1. Germline CDR1 is GTSNPN and CDR2 is SVGIG (reference sequence). CDR3 length: 14 residues. V dropped 6 bases and J dropped 0; count of bases not matched to a gene: 7. The DNA for the CDR3 is TGTGCCTGCGCCTCCGGGACAGCTAACTATGGCTACACCTTC. Amino acids: CACASGTANYGYTF.

This chain connects TRBV11-3 to TRBJ2-2, with D possibly being TRBD2 (6 bases). The CDR3 sequence is 17 residues long. Germline CDR1 and CDR2: SGHNT and YENEEA. With 5 bases removed from V and 4 bases from J, the gap between germline ends came to 20 bases. The CDR3 sequence is CASSSSVGRRTTGELFF. As DNA, the CDR3 is TGTGCCAGCAGCAGTAGCGTCGGGAGACGAACCACCGGGGAGCTGTTTTTT. The full variable domain, completed using reference TRBV11-3 and TRBJ2-2, is EAGVVQSPRYKIIEKKQPVAFWCNPISGHNTLYWYLQNLGQGPELLIRYENEEAVDDSQLPKDRFSAERLKGVDSTLKIQPAELGDSAVYLCASSSSVGRRTTGELFFGEGSRLTVL.

The chain is built from TRBV14 and TRBJ2-2, with a possible D match to TRBD1 (6 bases). CDR3 length: 17 residues. From germline, CDR1 is SGHDN and CDR2 FVKESK. Trimming removed 4 bases from V and 6 bases from J, with 21 bases in between. CDR3 sequence (DNA): TGTGCCAGCAGCCCCCGGTCATCCCTCCCAGGGGCCGGGGAGCTGTTTTTT. Residues: CASSPRSSLPGAGELFF. Drawing the rest from reference TRBV14 and TRBJ2-2, the complete variable domain is EAGVTQFPSHSVIEKGQTVTLRCDPISGHDNLYWYRRVMGKEIKFLLHFVKESKQDESGMPNNRFLAERTGGTYSTLKVQPAELEDSGVYFCASSPRSSLPGAGELFFGEGSRLTVL.

V and J are TRBV30 and TRBJ2-2; 9 bases are shared with TRBD2. This CDR3 is built from 17 residues. V shed 0 bases, J shed 2 bases, and the junction held 7 bases outside the gene matches. Germline V gene data show CDR1 as GTSNPN and CDR2 as SVGIG (reference sequence). CDR3 DNA sequence: TGTGCCTGGAGTGTTGCCAGCGGGGGGATTAACACCGGGGAGCTGTTTTTT. This gives the protein CAWSVASGGINTGELFF.

A note on this clone: One junction end disagrees with the germline gene, perhaps due to a read error. The V call is TRBV9, the J call TRBJ2-1; TRBD2 aligns across 9 bases. The germline V gene has CDR1 SGDLS and CDR2 YYNGEE. This CDR3 spans 16 amino acids. CDR3 in amino acids: CASTVEAGGPHNEQFF. The CDR3 coding sequence is TGTGCCAGCACCGTAGAAGCGGGGGGACCCCACAATGAGCAGTTCTTC.

This chain joins TRBV30 and TRBJ2-5; D may be TRBD1 (6 bases). CDR3 length equals 13 residues. Germline loops: CDR1 GTSNPN, CDR2 SVGIG (reference sequence). V was pared by 5 bases and J by 7 bases, with 17 bases between. The CDR3 DNA reads TGTGCCTGGTGCGCGCTGGGGGCAGGGACCCAGTACTTC. This sequence encodes CAWCALGAGTQYF. Complete variable domain (other parts from reference TRBV30 and TRBJ2-5): SQTIHQWPATLVQPVGSPLSLECTVEGTSNPNLYWYRQAAGRGLQLLFYSVGIGQISSEVPQNLSASRPQDRQFILSSKKLLLSDSGFYLCAWCALGAGTQYFGPGTRLLVL.

The chain joins TRBV27 to TRBJ2-1; 13 bases are a match to TRBD2. V dropped 5 bases and J dropped 3; count of bases not matched to a gene: 7. The length of the CDR3 is 17 residues. Germline V gene data show CDR1 as MNHEY and CDR2 as SMNVEV (reference sequence). The CDR3 region is CASSLMTSGGFYNEQFF. CDR3 coding DNA: TGTGCCAGCAGTCTAATGACTAGCGGGGGGTTCTACAATGAGCAGTTCTTC.

The chain couples TRBV5-4 to TRBJ2-1, with 9 bases that match TRBD2. This CDR3 region has 16 residues. Germline V gene data show CDR1 as SGHNT and CDR2 as YYREEE (reference sequence). V shed 4 bases and J 7 bases; nucleotides not matched to a gene: 12. The CDR3 protein is CASSPAGLAPQNEQFF. The CDR3 coding sequence is TGTGCCAGCAGCCCGGCCGGACTAGCGCCACAAAATGAGCAGTTCTTC.

This clone was counted a few times. The chain recombines TRBV19 with TRBJ1-1, with a tentative D call TRBD1 (5 bases). The germline V gene has CDR1 LNHDA and CDR2 SQIVND (reference sequence). The CDR3 contains 12 residues. V lost 8 bases to trimming and J lost 5 bases, with 12 bases between them. The CDR3 protein is CASSGGNTEAFF. Written as DNA, the CDR3 is TGTGCCAGTTCCGGGGGAAATACTGAAGCTTTCTTT.

The chain carries TRBV7-9 and TRBJ2-7; 7 bases align to TRBD1. V was clipped by 4 bases and J by 2 bases; unmatched bases: 2. CDR3 size: 13 residues. CDR1 is SEHNR, CDR2 FQNEAQ, per germline (reference sequence). The CDR3 DNA reads TGTGCCAGCAGCTCGGGACAGCCCTACGAGCAGTACTTC. Translating it yields CASSSGQPYEQYF.

The V gene is TRBV25-1, the J gene TRBJ2-2; 10 bases align to TRBD1. Looked up from germline, CDR1 is MGHDK and CDR2 is SYGVNS. This CDR3 is 15 amino acids long. V shed 4 bases and J 5 bases; nucleotides not matched to a gene: 4. In nucleotides, the CDR3 is TGTGCCAGCAGTGCGGGACAGGGGTGGACCGGGGAGCTGTTTTTT. It encodes CASSAGQGWTGELFF. The full variable domain, with the rest looked up from reference TRBV25-1 and TRBJ2-2, is EADIYQTPRYLVIGTGKKITLECSQTMGHDKMYWYQQDPGMELHLIHYSYGVNSTEKGDLSSESTVSRIRTEHFPLTLESARPSHTSQYLCASSAGQGWTGELFFGEGSRLTVL.

CDR3 sequence reads: CASSRHYGAAAVATNEKLFF. As DNA, the CDR3 is TGTGCCAGTAGTAGACATTATGGGGCTGCCGCCGTTGCAACTAATGAAAAACTGTTTTTT. The V gene is TRBV19, the J gene TRBJ1-4; the D gene is possibly TRBD1 (5 bases). The length of the CDR3 is 20 residues. The V gene lost 4 bases and the J gene lost 0 bases, with 24 bases spanning the gap. Germline CDR1 reads LNHDA; CDR2 reads SQIVND (reference sequence). The variable domain in full, completed from reference TRBV19 and TRBJ1-4, reads DGGITQSPKYLFRKEGQNVTLSCEQNLNHDAMYWYRQDPGQGLRLIYYSQIVNDFQKGDIAEGYSVSREKKESFPLTVTSAQKNPTAFYLCASSRHYGAAAVATNEKLFFGSGTQLSVL.